A selection of T cell receptor beta chains follows, all from one sample in a study of radiotherapy plus CTLA-4 blockade in lung cancer. Assay: immunoSEQ multiplex PCR; the TCRdb copy retains only in-frame clones and omits some. This table holds more than 55,000 clones, approximately 80% found once. Sequenced material: peripheral blood, taken from a patient treated with radiotherapy plus ipilimumab. The receptors shown here come from a human donor with non-small cell lung cancer whose response to radiotherapy plus ipilimumab could not be evaluated. CDR3s include the opening cysteine and the closing phenylalanine or tryptophan.

j_call v_call cdr3_aa
TRBJ2-5 TRBV29-1 CSVGGSTRYF
TRBJ2-7 TRBV28 CASSFEQGAVYEQYF
TRBJ2-7 TRBV9 CASSVSGGGYEQYF
TRBJ2-1 TRBV28 CASSGWSSYNEQFF
TRBJ2-7 TRBV7-2 CASSLTSGVSSSYEQYF
TRBJ2-3 TRBV5-4 CASSLAAEDTQYF
TRBJ1-1 TRBV7-9 CASSLARVTEAFF
TRBJ2-7 TRBV21-1 CASSKGGRSGGTYEQYF
TRBJ2-5 TRBV6-6 CASSPPGLGETQYF
TRBJ2-3 TRBV29-1 CSVAKRITDTQYF
TRBJ2-5 TRBV5-1 CASGDFQETQYF
TRBJ2-7 TRBV10-2 CASELAGGHEQYF
TRBJ1-1 TRBV11-3 CASSFPSINRGLNTEAFF
TRBJ2-3 TRBV19 CASSGLAGSDTQYF
TRBJ1-2 TRBV28 CASSLVLNYGYTF
TRBJ2-7 TRBV20-1 CSAMRSYEQYF
TRBJ1-4 TRBV14 CASSRLGQVGEKLFF
TRBJ2-2 TRBV7-7 CASREASGRAAPGELFF
TRBJ2-2 TRBV5-6 CASSPDRTDTGELFF
TRBJ2-7 TRBV6-5 CASSSRDSSYEQYF
TRBJ2-7 TRBV2 CASKRTAGAYEQYF
TRBJ1-3 TRBV12-5 CASVPQGGSGNTIYF
TRBJ2-1 TRBV11-2 CASSFGLAGGVNEQFF
TRBJ2-7 TRBV7-9 CASSRRASGSSYEQYF
TRBJ2-7 TRBV27 CASRSVTGGSYEQYF
TRBJ1-2 TRBV10-3 CAISEDREAHGYTF
TRBJ2-2 TRBV28 CGGLAGLRELFF
TRBJ2-2 TRBV6-5 CASSYEVGGRELFF
TRBJ2-1 TRBV7-2 CASSPDNGREEQFF
TRBJ1-4 TRBV15 CATSRDRGGEKLFF
TRBJ2-7 TRBV7-2 CASSWDRGFYEQYF
TRBJ2-7 TRBV30 CAWSVPLAVPYEQYF
TRBJ2-3 TRBV7-2 CASSLAASGYTDTQYF
TRBJ2-7 TRBV7-2 CASSLEPLTGEQYF
TRBJ2-3 TRBV29-1 CSVASRGAETQYF
TRBJ1-1 TRBV9 CASSGTGTGWVNTEAFF
TRBJ2-1 TRBV29-1 CSVGNGSSYNEQFF
TRBJ1-6 TRBV5-8 CASIKAGGPRGVSPASPLHF
TRBJ2-1 TRBV5-4 CASSFSLHNEQFF
TRBJ2-5 TRBV7-2 CASSPQGSQETQYF
TRBJ1-5 TRBV6-6 CASSSDNGNQPQHF
TRBJ1-2 TRBV7-9 CASSIGSSWPRGYTF
TRBJ2-5 TRBV4-1 CASSQDRVRETQYF
TRBJ2-3 TRBV10-2 CASRAGTSYSGTQYF
TRBJ2-7 TRBV14 CASSQSGYRMNF
TRBJ2-7 TRBV7-9 CASSLVAQGAYEQYF
TRBJ2-3 TRBV4-3 CASSQGEGTSTDTQYF
TRBJ1-1 TRBV11-2 CASSLGGVGVTEAFF
TRBJ2-3 TRBV25-1 CATSYGNGDTQYF
TRBJ2-1 TRBV10-1 CASSVGGGAYNEQFF
TRBJ2-5 TRBV7-2 CASSLDRGRAGTQYF
TRBJ2-7 TRBV16 CASSPGGLGSYEQYF
TRBJ1-5 TRBV19 CASSWGTGANQPQHF
TRBJ1-2 TRBV19 CASSKGARGYTF
TRBJ1-1 TRBV7-2 CASSLPRVGTEAFF
TRBJ2-3 TRBV7-2 CASSLGGRTDTQYF
TRBJ2-2 TRBV27 CASSFQGSPFLRTGELFF
TRBJ2-7 TRBV10-3 CAISLDSYEQYF
TRBJ2-7 TRBV7-8 CASSSRTAGPYEQYF
TRBJ1-5 TRBV7-9 CASSPGQGNQPQHF